The 15 T cell receptor beta chains given below trace back to one sample, sequenced in a study of early T cells in non-severe SARS-CoV-2 infection. TCRdb recomputed calls from the 5' RACE reads with MiXCR, one row per CDR3 protein. The sample carries some 98,000 distinct CDR3 sequences, 15% to 20% recorded once. Sequenced sample: whole blood. The receptors shown here come from an adult who was a healthcare worker with PCR-confirmed SARS-CoV-2 infection or an uninfected control (not recorded which).

This clonotype was recorded only once. V is TRBV5-6 and J is TRBJ2-1; tentatively, D is TRBD1 or TRBD2 (5 bases each). Trimming took 4 bases from V and 2 from J, leaving 13 bases between them. The CDR3 runs to 15 residues. The germline V gene has CDR1 SGHDT and CDR2 YYEEEE. The CDR3 sequence is CASSHIVGAYNEQFF. The CDR3 coding sequence is TGTGCCAGCAGCCATATAGTGGGGGCCTACAATGAGCAGTTCTTC.

This clonotype has only a few counts. Here the CDR3 DNA reads TGCAGTGCTAGAGATCGGGGCGGGAGGGACTACGAGCAGTACTTC. This gives the protein CSARDRGGRDYEQYF. The chain joins TRBV20-1 to TRBJ2-7, with 9 nucleotides matching TRBD2. The CDR3 contains 15 residues. The germline V gene has CDR1 DFQATT and CDR2 SNEGSKA (reference sequence). The trim removed 0 bases at V and 3 bases at J, leaving 6 bases unmatched.

The V gene is TRBV19, the J gene TRBJ2-7, with 10 bases that match TRBD2. The CDR3 consists of 14 residues. With 6 bases clipped from V and 4 bases from J, the junction kept 6 bases outside the gene matches. Germline V lookup: CDR1 LNHDA, CDR2 SQIVND (reference sequence). In DNA form, the CDR3 reads TGTGCCAGTAGACCGGGACTAGCGCCTTACGAGCAGTACTTC. Its protein is CASRPGLAPYEQYF.

In this sample, this clonotype turned up a few times. V is TRBV27 and J is TRBJ2-7; D perhaps matches TRBD1 (6 bases). This CDR3 is built from 15 residues. V lost 0 bases to trimming and J lost 4 bases, with 13 bases between them. Germline CDR1 and CDR2: MNHEY and SMNVEV (reference sequence). The CDR3 sequence is CASSLSGQGFYEQYF. CDR3 bases: TGTGCCAGCAGTTTATCGGGGCAGGGGTTTTACGAGCAGTACTTC.

This sequence joins TRBV5-5 and TRBJ2-4; D call uncertain. The CDR3 length is 14 residues. Germline values: CDR1 SGHKS, CDR2 YYEKEE (reference sequence). The V end was cut by 0 bases, the J end by 1 base, with 5 bases between. CDR3 amino acids: CASSLGPAKNIQYF. CDR3 nucleotides: TGTGCCAGCAGCTTGGGACCGGCCAAAAACATTCAGTACTTC.

In DNA form, the CDR3 reads TGTGCCAGCAGCCAAGTCGGGAGCCAGAGCTACGAGCAGTACTTC. Translated: CASSQVGSQSYEQYF. The chain combines TRBV14 with TRBJ2-7; weak D call: TRBD2 (6 bases). The CDR3 spans 15 residues. Per germline, CDR1 SGHDN and CDR2 FVKESK. With 1 base removed from V and 3 bases from J, the gap between germline ends came to 13 bases. Variable domain in full (rest from reference TRBV14 and TRBJ2-7): EAGVTQFPSHSVIEKGQTVTLRCDPISGHDNLYWYRRVMGKEIKFLLHFVKESKQDESGMPNNRFLAERTGGTYSTLKVQPAELEDSGVYFCASSQVGSQSYEQYFGPGTRLTVT.

V and J are TRBV28 and TRBJ2-7; TRBD1 matches 8 bases. V was clipped by 3 bases and J by 5 bases; unmatched bases: 3. There are 13 residues in the CDR3. Germline lookup yields CDR1 MDHEN and CDR2 SYDVKM. For the CDR3, the DNA is TGTGCCAGCAGTTTGGACAGGGCCCACGAGCAGTACTTC. It codes for CASSLDRAHEQYF.

The chain recombines TRBV18 with TRBJ2-7, with 7 bases identical to TRBD1. Trimming took 3 bases from V and 1 from J; bases not matched to a gene: 6. The CDR3 contains 15 residues. From germline, CDR1 is KGHSH and CDR2 LQKENI. CDR3 DNA sequence: TGTGCCAGCTCACCGGGGACAGCCCAATCCTACGAGCAGTACTTC. This translates into CASSPGTAQSYEQYF. Together with reference TRBV18 and TRBJ2-7, the CDR3 gives the full variable domain: NAGVMQNPRHLVRRRGQEARLRCSPMKGHSHVYWYRQLPEEGLKFMVYLQKENIIDESGMPKERFSAEFPKEGPSILRIQQVVRGDSAAYFCASSPGTAQSYEQYFGPGTRLTVT.

There are many counts of this clonotype. The V gene is TRBV29-1, the J gene TRBJ1-1; D gene ambiguous. With 5 bases removed from V and 1 base from J, the gap between germline ends came to 5 bases. Per germline, CDR1 SQVTM and CDR2 ANQGSEA. The CDR3 is made up of 11 amino acids. The CDR3 DNA is TGCAGCGTTCATGAGAACACTGAAGCTTTCTTT. It codes for CSVHENTEAFF.

This chain connects TRBV12-3 or TRBV12-4 to TRBJ2-2, with 9 bases aligning to TRBD1. The CDR3 length is 15 residues. Unmatched junction bases numbered 7, after V lost 5 bases and J lost 6 bases. CDR3 nucleotide sequence: TGTGCCAGCAGTCCCGGGACAGGGTGGCCCGGGGAGCTGTTTTTT. This translates into CASSPGTGWPGELFF.

This clonotype was counted between two and nine times. The rearrangement joins TRBV28 to TRBJ2-1, with 15 nucleotides matching TRBD2. V trimming: 6 bases; J trimming: 7 bases; junction bases outside the gene matches: 7. Per germline, CDR1 MDHEN and CDR2 SYDVKM. The CDR3 extends over 16 amino acids. The CDR3 DNA sequence: TGTGCCAGCAGCTGGACTAGCGGGAGGGCCGGGAATGAGCAGTTCTTC. Amino acid sequence: CASSWTSGRAGNEQFF.

In its sample, this clonotype was seen a few times. The chain is built from TRBV7-9 and TRBJ1-1; D not certain. CDR3 length: 17 residues. Between the trimmed V and J ends, which lost 5 bases and 3 bases, there was a span of 22 bases. CDR1 and CDR2 (germline): SEHNR, FQNEAQ (reference sequence). The CDR3 nucleotides read TGTGCCAGCAGCCCCCAAACGTTTTCGGGTTTCTACACTGAAGCTTTCTTT. Its translation is CASSPQTFSGFYTEAFF.

The chain combines TRBV27 with TRBJ1-1; TRBD1 is a possible D gene (5 bases). The CDR3 runs to 13 residues. The V end lost 7 bases, the J end lost 3 bases, and 12 bases lay between the germline ends. Germline CDR1 MNHEY, CDR2 SMNVEV (reference sequence). CDR3 sequence reads: CASNVGGDTEAFF. In DNA, the CDR3 is TGTGCCAGCAATGTTGGGGGGGACACTGAAGCTTTCTTT.

The rearrangement links TRBV5-1 to TRBJ1-1; perhaps TRBD1 as D (5 bases). The CDR3 consists of 15 residues. V gave up 0 bases and J gave up 1 base, with 10 bases separating them. Germline assignment: CDR1 SGHRS and CDR2 YFSETQ. CDR3 loop: CASSLDRLTNTEAFF. The CDR3 coding sequence is TGCGCCAGCAGCTTGGACAGGCTGACGAACACTGAAGCTTTCTTT.

V is TRBV7-2 and J is TRBJ2-7; 9 bases agree with TRBD2. This CDR3 spans 14 amino acids. With 5 bases clipped from V and 3 bases from J, the junction kept 5 bases outside the gene matches. Germline CDR1 is SGHTA and CDR2 is FQGNSA. The CDR3 loop is CASSLGLANYEQYF. The DNA of the CDR3 is TGTGCCAGCAGCCTCGGACTAGCGAACTACGAGCAGTACTTC.